Below, one T cell receptor beta chain is given with its context. The antigen is not known. The sample originates from a study of cytomegalovirus exposure and HLA in healthy donors. About the research overall: Approximately 80 million unique TCRs from HLA-typed donors were held in an early data release.

PCR amplification relied on 60 Vbeta primers (plus 13 Jbeta primers). Sequencing was performed with immunoSEQ multiplex PCR; in TCRdb, only in-frame clones are kept and a portion is missing. The sample lists about 200,000 clones, 80% occurring once. The study, taken as a whole, reports: The study flagged roughly 160 TCR beta chains as cytomegalovirus-associated. Presence/absence analysis assumed near-uniform sequencing depth across donors. Reported performance of the classifier showed diagnosis of cytomegalovirus status with high specificity and sensitivity.

The sequence was collected from a woman between 40 and 55 years old in good health and CMV-seronegative. Sequenced material: PBMCs.

In DNA form, the CDR3 reads TGTGCCAGCTCACCGTTGACAGGGAGCACAGATACGCAGTATTTT. It is translated as CASSPLTGSTDTQYF. This rearrangement joins TRBV18 to TRBJ2-3; 7 bases match TRBD1. V gave up 3 bases and J gave up 0 bases; unmatched junction bases: 3. Germline CDR1 reads KGHSH; CDR2 reads LQKENI. The CDR3 is 15 residues long.